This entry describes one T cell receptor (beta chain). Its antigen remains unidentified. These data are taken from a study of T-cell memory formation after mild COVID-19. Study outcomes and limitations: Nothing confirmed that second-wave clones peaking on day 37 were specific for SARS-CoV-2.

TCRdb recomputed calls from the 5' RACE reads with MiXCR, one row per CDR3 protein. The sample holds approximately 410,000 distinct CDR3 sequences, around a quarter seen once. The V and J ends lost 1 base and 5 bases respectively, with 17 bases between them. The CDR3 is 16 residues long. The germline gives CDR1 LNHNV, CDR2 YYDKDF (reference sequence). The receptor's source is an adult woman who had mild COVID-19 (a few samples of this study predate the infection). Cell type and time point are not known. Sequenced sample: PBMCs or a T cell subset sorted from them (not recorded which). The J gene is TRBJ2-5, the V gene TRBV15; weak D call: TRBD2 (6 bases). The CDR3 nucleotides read TGTGCCACCAGCAGAGGAGTAGGCGGGGACCTGGAGACCCAGTACTTC. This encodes CATSRGVGGDLETQYF.